This T cell receptor (beta chain) derives from a study of blood T cell repertoires in COVID-19. Study information: Researchers got acute and convalescent COVID-19 samples from the United States, Italy and Spain.

Libraries were prepared by immunoSEQ multiplex PCR; TCRdb keeps only in-frame clonotypes and omits some of them. The table lists a few hundred thousand clones, roughly 89% of them singletons. The V end was cut by 8 bases, the J end by 5 bases, with 10 bases between. Germline V gene lookup returns CDR1 SNHLY and CDR2 FYNNEI. The CDR3 covers 12 residues. The chain uses TRBV2 and TRBJ1-5; no clear D. The clonotype was recovered from a woman in her forties who had recovered from COVID-19. The material sequenced was peripheral blood. The CDR3 sequence: CASCQEDQPQHF. DNA for the CDR3: TGTGCCAGCTGCCAAGAGGATCAGCCCCAGCATTTT. The whole variable domain, remainder taken from reference TRBV2 and TRBJ1-5, is EPEVTQTPSHQVTQMGQEVILRCVPISNHLYFYWYRQILGQKVEFLVSFYNNEISEKSEIFDDQFSVERPDGSNFTLKIRSTKLEDSAMYFCASCQEDQPQHFGDGTRLSIL.